This TCR beta chain originates from a study of identical twins. Turning to this clonotype: What it binds is unknown.

With template switching, a universal primer site was added, and the cDNA carried unique molecular identifiers. TCRdb re-derived calls from the 5' RACE reads in MiXCR, one entry per CDR3 protein. The sample holds 600,000 to 850,000 distinct CDR3 sequences, approximately 18% seen once. Study-wide results and limits: In cord blood, abundant beta clonotypes had fewer insertions; memory showed no trend. Shared out-of-frame alpha sequences (those common to twins) showed excess low generation probability.

This sample was shared with a second study, whose subject was T cells expressing NK-cell markers. Per that study: Underlying the TCR beta repertoires were sorted CD3+CD56+NKG2C+, CD3+CD56+NKG2C- and CD3+CD56-NKG2C+ T cells.

Sequencing used PBMCs. This sequence originates from a woman younger than 30 in good health.

In DNA, the CDR3 is TGTGCCATCAACGGTGGGTCGGGTTATGGCTACACCTTC. Residues: CAINGGSGYGYTF. The chain carries TRBV10-3 and TRBJ1-2; no firm D call. This CDR3 spans 13 amino acids. Germline V gives CDR1 ENHRY, CDR2 SYGVKD. The V end was cut by 7 bases, the J end by 5 bases, with 14 bases between.